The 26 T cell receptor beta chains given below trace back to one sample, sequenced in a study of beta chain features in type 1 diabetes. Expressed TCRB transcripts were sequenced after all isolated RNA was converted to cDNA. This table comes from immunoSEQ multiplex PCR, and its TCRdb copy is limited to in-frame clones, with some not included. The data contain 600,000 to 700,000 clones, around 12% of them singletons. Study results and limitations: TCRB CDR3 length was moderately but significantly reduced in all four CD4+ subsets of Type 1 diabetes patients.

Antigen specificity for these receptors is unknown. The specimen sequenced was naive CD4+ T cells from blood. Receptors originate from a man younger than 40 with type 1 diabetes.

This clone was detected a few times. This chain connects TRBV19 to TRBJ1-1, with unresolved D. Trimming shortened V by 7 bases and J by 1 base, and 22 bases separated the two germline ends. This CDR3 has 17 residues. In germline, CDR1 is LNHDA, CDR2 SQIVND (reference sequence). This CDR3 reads CASTVGFVRGENTEAFF. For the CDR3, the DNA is TGTGCCAGTACCGTGGGATTTGTGCGTGGGGAGAACACTGAAGCTTTCTTT.

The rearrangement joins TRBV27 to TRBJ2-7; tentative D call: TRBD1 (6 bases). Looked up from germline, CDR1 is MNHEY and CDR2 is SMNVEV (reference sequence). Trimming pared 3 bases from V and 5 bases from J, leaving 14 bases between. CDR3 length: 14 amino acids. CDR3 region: CASSLKGTGNEQYF. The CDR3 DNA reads TGTGCCAGCAGTTTGAAAGGCACAGGGAACGAGCAGTACTTC.

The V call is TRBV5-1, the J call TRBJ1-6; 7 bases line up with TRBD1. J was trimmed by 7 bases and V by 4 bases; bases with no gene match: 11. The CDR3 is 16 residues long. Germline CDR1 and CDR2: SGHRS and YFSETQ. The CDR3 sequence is CASSPVGDSLNSPLHF. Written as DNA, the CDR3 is TGCGCCAGCAGCCCAGTCGGGGACAGCCTGAATTCACCCCTCCACTTT.

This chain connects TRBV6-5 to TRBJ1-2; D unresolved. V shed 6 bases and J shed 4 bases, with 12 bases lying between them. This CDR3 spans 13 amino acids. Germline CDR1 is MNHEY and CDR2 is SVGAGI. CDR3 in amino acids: CASRLIQSYGYTF. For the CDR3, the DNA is TGTGCCAGCAGACTTATACAGAGCTATGGCTACACCTTC.

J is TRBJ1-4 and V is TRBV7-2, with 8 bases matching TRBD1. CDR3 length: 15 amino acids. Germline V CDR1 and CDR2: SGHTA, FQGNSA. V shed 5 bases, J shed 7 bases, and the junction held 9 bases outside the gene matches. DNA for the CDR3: TGTGCCAGCAGCAGGCAGGGGGCGCAAAGTGAAAAACTGTTTTTT. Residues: CASSRQGAQSEKLFF.

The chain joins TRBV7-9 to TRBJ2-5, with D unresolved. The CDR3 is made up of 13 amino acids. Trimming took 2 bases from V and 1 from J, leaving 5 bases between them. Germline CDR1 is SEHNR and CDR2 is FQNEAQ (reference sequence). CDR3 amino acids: CASSLLLQETQYF. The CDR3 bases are TGTGCCAGCAGCTTACTACTCCAAGAGACCCAGTACTTC.

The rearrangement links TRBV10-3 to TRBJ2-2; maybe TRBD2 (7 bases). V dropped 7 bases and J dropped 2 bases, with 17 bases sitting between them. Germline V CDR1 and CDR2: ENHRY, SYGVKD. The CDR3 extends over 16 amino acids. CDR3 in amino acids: CAIKRGAGANTGELFF. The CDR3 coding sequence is TGTGCCATCAAGCGGGGCGCAGGGGCAAACACCGGGGAGCTGTTTTTT.

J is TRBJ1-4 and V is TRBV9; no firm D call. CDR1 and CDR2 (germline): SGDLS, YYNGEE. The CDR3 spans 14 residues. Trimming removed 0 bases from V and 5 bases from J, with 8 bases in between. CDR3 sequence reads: CASSVASSNEKLFF. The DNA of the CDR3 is TGTGCCAGCAGCGTAGCCAGTTCCAATGAAAAACTGTTTTTT.

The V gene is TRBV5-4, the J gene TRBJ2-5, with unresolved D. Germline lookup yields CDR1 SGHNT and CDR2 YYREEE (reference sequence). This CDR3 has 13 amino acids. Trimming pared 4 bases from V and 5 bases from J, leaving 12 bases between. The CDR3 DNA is TGTGCCAGCAGCAAATATGTGGGGGAGACCCAGTACTTC. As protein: CASSKYVGETQYF.

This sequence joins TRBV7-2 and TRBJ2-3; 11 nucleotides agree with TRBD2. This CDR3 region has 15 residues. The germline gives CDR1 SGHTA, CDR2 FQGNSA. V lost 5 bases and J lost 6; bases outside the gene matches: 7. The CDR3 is CASSPIAGGFDTQYF. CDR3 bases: TGTGCCAGCAGCCCGATAGCGGGGGGGTTCGATACGCAGTATTTT.

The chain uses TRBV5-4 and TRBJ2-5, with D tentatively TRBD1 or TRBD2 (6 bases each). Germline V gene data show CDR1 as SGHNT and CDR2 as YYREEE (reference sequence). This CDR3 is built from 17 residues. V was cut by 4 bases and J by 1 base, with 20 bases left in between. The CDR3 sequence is CASSVKGGGGGQETQYF. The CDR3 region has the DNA TGTGCCAGCAGCGTGAAGGGTGGCGGAGGGGGCCAAGAGACCCAGTACTTC.

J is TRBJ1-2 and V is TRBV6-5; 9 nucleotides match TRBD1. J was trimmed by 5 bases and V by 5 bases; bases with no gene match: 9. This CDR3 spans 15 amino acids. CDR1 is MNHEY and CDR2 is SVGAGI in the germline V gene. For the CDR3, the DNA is TGTGCCAGCAGTCTCACGACAGGGGGTTTTTATGGCTACACCTTC. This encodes CASSLTTGGFYGYTF.

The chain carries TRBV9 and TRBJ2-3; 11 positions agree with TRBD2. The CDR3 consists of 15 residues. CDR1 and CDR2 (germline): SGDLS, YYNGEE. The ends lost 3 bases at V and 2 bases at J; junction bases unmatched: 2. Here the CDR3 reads CASSATSGTTDTQYF. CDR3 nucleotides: TGTGCCAGCAGCGCGACTAGCGGGACCACAGATACGCAGTATTTT.

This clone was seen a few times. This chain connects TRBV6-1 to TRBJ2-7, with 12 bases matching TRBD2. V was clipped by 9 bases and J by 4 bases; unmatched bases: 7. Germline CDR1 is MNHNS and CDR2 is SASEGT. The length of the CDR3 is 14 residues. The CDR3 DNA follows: TGTGCCAGTAGGAGTGGGACTAGCGGGTACGAGCAGTACTTC. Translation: CASRSGTSGYEQYF.

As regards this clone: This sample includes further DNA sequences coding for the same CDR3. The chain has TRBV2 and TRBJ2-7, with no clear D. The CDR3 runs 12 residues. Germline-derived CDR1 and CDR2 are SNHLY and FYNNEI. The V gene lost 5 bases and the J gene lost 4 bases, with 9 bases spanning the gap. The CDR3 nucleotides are TGTGCCAGCAGTTTGGGTTCTTACGAGCAGTACTTC. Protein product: CASSLGSYEQYF. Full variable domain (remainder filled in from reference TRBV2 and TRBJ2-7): EPEVTQTPSHQVTQMGQEVILRCVPISNHLYFYWYRQILGQKVEFLVSFYNNEISEKSEIFDDQFSVERPDGSNFTLKIRSTKLEDSAMYFCASSLGSYEQYFGPGTRLTVT.

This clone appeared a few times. CDR3 protein: CASRTRSTDTQYF. The CDR3 DNA reads as TGTGCCAGCAGAACTCGCAGCACAGATACGCAGTATTTT. The chain employs TRBV28 and TRBJ2-3; D remains ambiguous. Trimming pared 6 bases from V and 0 bases from J, leaving 7 bases between. Germline V gene data show CDR1 as MDHEN and CDR2 as SYDVKM. This CDR3 is built from 13 residues.

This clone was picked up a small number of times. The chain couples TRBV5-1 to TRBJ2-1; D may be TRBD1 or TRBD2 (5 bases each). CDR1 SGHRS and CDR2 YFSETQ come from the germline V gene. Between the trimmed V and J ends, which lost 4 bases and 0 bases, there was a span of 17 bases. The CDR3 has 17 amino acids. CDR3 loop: CASSLGSSGPSYNEQFF. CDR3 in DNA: TGCGCCAGCAGCCTGGGTAGTTCGGGGCCCTCCTACAATGAGCAGTTCTTC.

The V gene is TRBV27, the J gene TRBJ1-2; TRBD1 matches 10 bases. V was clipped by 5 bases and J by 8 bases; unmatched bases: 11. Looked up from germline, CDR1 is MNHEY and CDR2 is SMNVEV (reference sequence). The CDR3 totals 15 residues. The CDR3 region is CASSTGTGAFKGYTF. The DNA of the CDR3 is TGTGCCAGCAGTACTGGGACAGGGGCTTTTAAAGGCTACACCTTC.

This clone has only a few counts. DNA for the CDR3: TGTGCCAGCAGCTCCAGACAGGGCGCAAATGAGCAGTTCTTC. The encoded protein is CASSSRQGANEQFF. The chain recombines TRBV7-3 with TRBJ2-1, with 7 bases identical to TRBD1. CDR1 SGHTA and CDR2 FQGTGA come from the germline V gene. V lost 4 bases and J lost 7; bases outside the gene matches: 7. This CDR3 is built from 14 residues.

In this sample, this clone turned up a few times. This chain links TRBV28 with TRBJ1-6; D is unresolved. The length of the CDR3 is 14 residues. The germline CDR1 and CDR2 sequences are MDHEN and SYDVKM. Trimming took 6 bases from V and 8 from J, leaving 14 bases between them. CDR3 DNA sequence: TGTGCCAGCAGGCCAACAGAAGGTCATTCACCCCTCCACTTT. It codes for CASRPTEGHSPLHF.

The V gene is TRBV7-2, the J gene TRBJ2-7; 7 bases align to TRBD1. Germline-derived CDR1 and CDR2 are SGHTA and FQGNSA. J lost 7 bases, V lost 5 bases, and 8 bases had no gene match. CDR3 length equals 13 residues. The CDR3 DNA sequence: TGTGCCAGCAGCCGGACAGGCAGCAATGAGCAGTACTTC. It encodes CASSRTGSNEQYF.

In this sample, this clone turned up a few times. DNA for the CDR3: TGTGCCAGCAGCCGTAGCGGGGTTGGCACCGGGGAGCTGTTTTTT. Translating gives CASSRSGVGTGELFF. The chain joins TRBV7-2 to TRBJ2-2, with 8 bases fitting TRBD2. The CDR3 has 15 residues. V dropped 5 bases and J dropped 4; count of bases not matched to a gene: 6. Per germline, CDR1 SGHTA and CDR2 FQGNSA.

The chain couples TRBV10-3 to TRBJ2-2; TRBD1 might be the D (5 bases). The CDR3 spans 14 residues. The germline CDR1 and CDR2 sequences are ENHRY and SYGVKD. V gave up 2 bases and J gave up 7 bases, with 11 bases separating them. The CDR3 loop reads CAISEQGRGGELFF. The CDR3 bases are TGTGCCATCAGTGAGCAGGGAAGAGGCGGGGAGCTGTTTTTT.

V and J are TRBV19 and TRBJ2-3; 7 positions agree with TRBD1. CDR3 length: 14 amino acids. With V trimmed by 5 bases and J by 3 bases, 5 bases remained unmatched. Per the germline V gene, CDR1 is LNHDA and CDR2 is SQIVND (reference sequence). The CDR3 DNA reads TGTGCCAGTAGTCGACAGGGATGGACAGATACGCAGTATTTT. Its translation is CASSRQGWTDTQYF.

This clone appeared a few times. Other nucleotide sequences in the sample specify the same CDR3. The CDR3 DNA sequence: TGTGCCAGCAGCTTAGGACAGGGCACTGAAGCTTTCTTT. Translation gives CASSLGQGTEAFF. V gene TRBV7-2 combines with J gene TRBJ1-1, with 7 bases lining up with TRBD1. The V gene end was trimmed by 1 base and the J gene end by 4 bases; junction bases not matched to a gene: 0. Germline values: CDR1 SGHTA, CDR2 FQGNSA. There are 13 residues in the CDR3.

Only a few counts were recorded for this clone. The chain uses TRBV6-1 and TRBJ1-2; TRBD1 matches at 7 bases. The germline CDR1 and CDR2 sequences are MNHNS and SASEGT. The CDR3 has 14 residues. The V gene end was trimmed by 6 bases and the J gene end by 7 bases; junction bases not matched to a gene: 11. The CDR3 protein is CASSRAGTEPGYTF. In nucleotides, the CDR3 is TGTGCCAGCAGCCGAGCCGGGACAGAACCTGGCTACACCTTC.